This T cell receptor (beta chain) was captured in a study of blood T cell repertoires in COVID-19. Study-level background: There were acute and convalescent COVID-19 samples, and they came from the United States, Italy and Spain. T cells, B-cell-depleted T cells, or PBMCs supplied cDNA or gDNA.

This CDR3 has 16 residues. Trimming shortened V by 4 bases and J by 1 base, and 15 bases separated the two germline ends. Germline values: CDR1 SGHRS, CDR2 YFSETQ. TCRdb's copy holds only in-frame clones and misses some; the assay was immunoSEQ multiplex PCR. The sample contains 200,000 or so clones, about 80% of which appear only once. This TCR was sampled from a woman aged 30 to 39 who had recovered from COVID-19. This chain joins TRBV5-1 and TRBJ1-3; D ambiguous. The specimen sequenced was peripheral blood. The CDR3 reads CASSPPSGGSGNTIYF. For the CDR3, the DNA is TGCGCCAGCAGCCCCCCGTCCGGAGGGTCTGGAAACACCATATATTTT.